The 20 T cell receptor beta chains below all came from one sample that was sequenced in a study of shared clonotypes between healthy human individuals. Produced via immunoSEQ multiplex PCR; TCRdb's table is partial and in-frame only. The repertoire includes about 2.3 million clones, 90% to 95% of them detected once, and approximately 0.4% sits in the top ten. The sequencing sample was made of naive CD4+ T cells from PBMCs. Indicated subset: CD45RA+ positively selected. The receptors derive from a man younger than 35 in good health. Some clones in this sample may be carry-over from other donors' samples.

The chain carries TRBV7-6 and TRBJ2-5, with a weak D call TRBD2 (5 bases). The CDR3 loop spans 14 amino acids. CDR1 is SGHVS and CDR2 is FNYEAQ in the germline V gene. V was cut by 5 bases and J by 5 bases, with 15 bases left in between. The CDR3 loop reads CASSLGSTGETQYF. CDR3 nucleotides: TGTGCCAGCAGCCTCGGATCGACGGGGGAGACCCAGTACTTC.

There are a few counts of this clone. This chain uses TRBV4-1 with TRBJ1-5; TRBD1 agrees at 8 bases. V trimming: 6 bases; J trimming: 5 bases; junction bases outside the gene matches: 6. The germline V gene has CDR1 MGHRA and CDR2 YSYEKL. CDR3 size: 14 residues. The CDR3 DNA is TGCGCCAGCAGTGCCACAGGGGGTGATCAGCCCCAGCATTTT. Its protein product is CASSATGGDQPQHF.

This sequence joins TRBV7-8 and TRBJ1-3; TRBD1 matches at 7 bases. V lost 3 bases to trimming and J lost 1 base; unmatched junction nucleotides: 3. The CDR3 length is 15 residues. Germline CDR1 is SGHVS and CDR2 is FQNEAQ. The CDR3 DNA sequence: TGTGCCAGCAGCTTGGAGGGGGCTTCTGGAAACACCATATATTTT. It encodes CASSLEGASGNTIYF.

The chain has TRBV5-1 and TRBJ1-1, with 8 bases that match TRBD1. After removal of 4 bases from V and 5 bases from J, the junction contained 10 bases not matched to a gene. The CDR3 covers 15 residues. CDR1 is SGHRS and CDR2 is YFSETQ in the germline V gene. The CDR3 region is CASSASTGAETEAFF. The CDR3 DNA sequence: TGCGCCAGCAGCGCCTCGACAGGGGCGGAAACTGAAGCTTTCTTT.

The CDR3 spells CASSTSGLPYDTQYF. CDR3 DNA: TGTGCCAGCAGCACTAGCGGTTTACCGTACGATACGCAGTATTTT. The V call is TRBV28, the J call TRBJ2-3; 8 positions match TRBD2. Per the germline V gene, CDR1 is MDHEN and CDR2 is SYDVKM. There are 15 residues in the CDR3. Trimming removed 6 bases from V and 6 bases from J; junction bases left unmatched: 11.

The J gene is TRBJ2-5, the V gene TRBV15; a weak D match, TRBD1 (5 bases). This CDR3 has 15 amino acids. From germline, CDR1 is LNHNV and CDR2 YYDKDF (reference sequence). V lost 0 bases and J 1 base, leaving 9 bases between the germline ends. The CDR3 nucleotides read TGTGCCACCAGCAGAGATCGACAGACCCAAGAGACCCAGTACTTC. It is translated as CATSRDRQTQETQYF.

The V gene is TRBV7-6, the J gene TRBJ1-1; D gene uncertain. Per germline, CDR1 SGHVS and CDR2 FNYEAQ. V was pared by 2 bases and J by 2 bases, with 9 bases between. The CDR3 covers 14 residues. CDR3 nucleotide sequence: TGTGCCAGCAGCTTATCGGGCGTAAACACTGAAGCTTTCTTT. Translated: CASSLSGVNTEAFF. Full variable domain (missing parts from reference TRBV7-6 and TRBJ1-1): GAGVSQSPRYKVTKRGQDVALRCDPISGHVSLYWYRQALGQGPEFLTYFNYEAQQDKSGLPNDRFSAERPEGSISTLTIQRTEQRDSAMYRCASSLSGVNTEAFFGQGTRLTVV.

About this clone: Within the sample, other DNA sequences also encode this same CDR3. The V and J genes are TRBV28 and TRBJ1-3, with 9 bases that match TRBD1. J lost 0 bases, V lost 3 bases, and 3 bases had no gene match. The V gene's germline CDR1 is MDHEN and CDR2 SYDVKM. The CDR3 spans 16 residues. The CDR3 DNA sequence: TGTGCCAGCAGTTTTACAGGGGGCCTCTCTGGAAACACCATATATTTT. It encodes CASSFTGGLSGNTIYF.

The chain recombines TRBV5-1 with TRBJ2-7, with 11 bases aligning to TRBD2. This CDR3 is built from 15 residues. V was pared by 3 bases and J by 4 bases, with 6 bases of the junction left unmatched. The germline V gene has CDR1 SGHRS and CDR2 YFSETQ. The CDR3 loop reads CASSWGLADWYEQYF. The CDR3 DNA follows: TGCGCCAGCAGCTGGGGACTAGCGGATTGGTACGAGCAGTACTTC.

The J gene is TRBJ1-4, the V gene TRBV6-6; no firm D call. Germline loops: CDR1 MNHNY, CDR2 SVGAGI (reference sequence). This CDR3 is 11 amino acids long. V lost 6 bases and J 4 bases, leaving 3 bases between the germline ends. CDR3 in DNA: TGTGCCAGCAGATATAATGAAAAACTGTTTTTT. Translated: CASRYNEKLFF.

This chain uses TRBV4-2 with TRBJ1-1; D is undetermined. The V end lost 0 bases, the J end lost 0 bases, and 20 bases lay between the germline ends. Germline assignment: CDR1 LGHNA and CDR2 YNFKEQ. The CDR3 length is 19 residues. The CDR3 protein is CASSQEASPVHGLNTEAFF. In DNA, the CDR3 is TGTGCCAGCAGCCAAGAAGCCTCACCCGTACATGGGCTGAACACTGAAGCTTTCTTT.

This clone was counted a few times. The sample contains more than one DNA sequence encoding this CDR3. V gene TRBV5-1 combines with J gene TRBJ1-1; tentatively, D is TRBD1 (5 bases). In germline, CDR1 is SGHRS, CDR2 YFSETQ. Trimming took 3 bases from V and 0 from J, leaving 6 bases between them. The CDR3 covers 13 residues. CDR3: CASSWTLNTEAFF. In nucleotides, the CDR3 is TGCGCCAGCAGCTGGACACTGAACACTGAAGCTTTCTTT.

The chain couples TRBV28 to TRBJ1-3; a possible D gene is TRBD1 (5 bases). The CDR3 is 15 residues long. Trimming removed 6 bases from V and 4 bases from J, with 16 bases in between. Germline V gives CDR1 MDHEN, CDR2 SYDVKM. CDR3 coding DNA: TGTGCCAGCAGCCCCGGGCGGGGCCCCGGAAACACCATATATTTT. This encodes CASSPGRGPGNTIYF.

This chain connects TRBV9 to TRBJ1-2; 11 bases are shared with TRBD1. Trimming at V came to 0 bases and at J to 4 bases, leaving 2 bases not matched to a gene. This CDR3 is built from 15 residues. Germline assignment: CDR1 SGDLS and CDR2 YYNGEE. The CDR3 region is CASSVVGTGGYGYTF. The CDR3 region has the DNA TGTGCCAGCAGCGTAGTGGGGACAGGGGGCTATGGCTACACCTTC.

This clone was observed a handful of times. This chain connects TRBV4-2 to TRBJ1-4, with D possibly matching TRBD1 (5 bases). CDR3 length equals 17 residues. The germline V gene has CDR1 LGHNA and CDR2 YNFKEQ. V lost 0 bases to trimming and J lost 3 bases, with 14 bases between them. The CDR3 DNA follows: TGTGCCAGCAGCCAAGATCCGGGGCCACTTGCTAATGAAAAACTGTTTTTT. Translating it yields CASSQDPGPLANEKLFF.

The V and J genes are TRBV5-1 and TRBJ2-5, with D perhaps matching TRBD2 (6 bases). This CDR3 comprises 13 residues. Germline V gene data show CDR1 as SGHRS and CDR2 as YFSETQ. The ends were cut back, 1 base at V and 10 bases at J, with 14 bases in the middle. CDR3 DNA sequence: TGCGCCAGCAGCTTGCAGGGCAAGGAGGGCCAGTACTTC. Amino acids: CASSLQGKEGQYF.

The chain recombines TRBV27 with TRBJ2-3; D remains unclear. The CDR3 has 13 amino acids. V was shortened by 6 bases and J by 10 bases, with 17 bases between the two germline ends. From germline, CDR1 is MNHEY and CDR2 SMNVEV (reference sequence). The CDR3 DNA reads as TGTGCCAGCAGCGCTATAGGTTCCGGTGCGCAGTATTTT. Translating gives CASSAIGSGAQYF.

The CDR3 region is CASRWTGANYGYTF. The CDR3 DNA follows: TGTGCCAGCAGATGGACAGGAGCTAACTATGGCTACACCTTC. This chain uses TRBV27 with TRBJ1-2; TRBD1 aligns across 7 bases. Germline CDR1 MNHEY, CDR2 SMNVEV (reference sequence). The CDR3 sequence is 14 residues long. V shed 6 bases and J 0 bases; nucleotides not matched to a gene: 4.

This chain joins TRBV7-3 and TRBJ2-2, with a weak D call TRBD1 (7 bases). V lost 6 bases, J lost 6 bases, and 20 bases lay in between. The CDR3 loop spans 16 amino acids. Germline assignment: CDR1 SGHTA and CDR2 FQGTGA. CDR3 coding DNA: TGTGCCAGCAGGGCGCAACGGGGGACAGTCGCCGGGGAGCTGTTTTTT. It encodes CASRAQRGTVAGELFF.

The CDR3 DNA is TGTGCCAGCAGCTTAACTGGGGCTAGCGGGCCACAAGAGACCCAGTACTTC. Residues: CASSLTGASGPQETQYF. The V and J genes are TRBV7-3 and TRBJ2-5; 8 positions agree with TRBD2. Germline assignment: CDR1 SGHTA and CDR2 FQGTGA. V trimming: 0 bases; J trimming: 2 bases; junction bases outside the gene matches: 8. The CDR3 is made up of 17 amino acids.